This entry lists 24 T cell receptor beta chains sequenced from one sample in a study of cytomegalovirus exposure and HLA in healthy donors (dated by TCRdb to 2016 to 2017). The library came from the immunoSEQ multiplex PCR assay. For the multiplex PCR, a mixture combining 60 forward primers for TCR Vbeta segments and 13 reverse primers for TCR Jbeta segments was used. TCRdb re-hosts the immuneACCESS table, in-frame sequences only. Its copies lack some clones; in the studies checked, an unresolved V gene accounts for under half of them, and the cause for the rest is not known. Within this sample are fewer than 110,000 clones, with around 76% of them counted one time only. The leading ten clones occupy 2% to 3% of the sample. Sequenced: PBMCs. Source of these receptors: a man aged 18 to 30 in good health and CMV-seronegative.

Of note for this clone: The junction departs from the called germline gene at one end, perhaps through a read error. The rearrangement links TRBV7-9 to TRBJ1-1; the D is unclear. The CDR3 contains 12 residues. Germline V gives CDR1 SEHNR, CDR2 FQNEAQ (reference sequence). The CDR3 is CSSSRMNTEAFF. CDR3 coding DNA: TGTTCCAGCAGCCGTATGAACACTGAAGCTTTCTTT.

The chain links TRBV6-5 to TRBJ2-7; TRBD1 agrees at 7 bases. The germline V gene has CDR1 MNHEY and CDR2 SVGAGI. Trimming took 6 bases from V and 7 from J; bases not matched to a gene: 3. The CDR3 covers 11 residues. CDR3 sequence reads: CASRGRGEQYF. CDR3 bases: TGTGCCAGCAGGGGCAGGGGGGAGCAGTACTTC.

About this clone itself: The junction does not match germline at one end; this may be a read error. This rearrangement joins TRBV2 to TRBJ1-6, with 10 nucleotides matching TRBD1. Germline loops: CDR1 SNHLY, CDR2 FYNNEI. This CDR3 comprises 13 residues. The CDR3 bases are TGTGCCAGCAGTGAGTCCCGGGACAGGGGCGGCAACTTT. It encodes CASSESRDRGGNF. The whole variable domain, remainder taken from reference TRBV2 and TRBJ1-6, is EPEVTQTPSHQVTQMGQEVILRCVPISNHLYFYWYRQILGQKVEFLVSFYNNEISEKSEIFDDQFSVERPDGSNFTLKIRSTKLEDSAMYFCASSESRDRGGNFGNGTRLTVT.

Details on this clone: Other DNA sequences in this sample translate to the same CDR3. This chain uses TRBV6-1 with TRBJ2-2; D is ambiguous. The CDR3 sequence is 11 residues long. The germline V and J ends were trimmed by 6 bases and 8 bases, with 7 bases remaining between them. Germline loops: CDR1 MNHNS, CDR2 SASEGT. The CDR3 is CASRSTGELFF. DNA of the CDR3: TGTGCCAGCAGGAGCACTGGGGAGCTGTTTTTT.

The V gene is TRBV9, the J gene TRBJ1-1, with 7 bases matching TRBD1. Losses at the gene ends were 1 base for V and 6 bases for J; bases not matched to a gene: 9. Germline CDR1 SGDLS, CDR2 YYNGEE. The CDR3 runs to 15 residues. CDR3 region: CASSVKQQGFSEAFF. The CDR3 nucleotides are TGTGCCAGCAGCGTAAAGCAACAGGGGTTCTCTGAAGCTTTCTTT.

The chain carries TRBV27 and TRBJ2-6, with D hard to call. Germline-derived CDR1 and CDR2 are MNHEY and SMNVEV (reference sequence). This CDR3 contains 15 residues. V lost 2 bases, J lost 1 base, and 6 bases lay in between. The CDR3 sequence: CASSLSISGANVLTF. DNA for the CDR3: TGTGCCAGCAGTTTAAGCATATCTGGGGCCAACGTCCTGACTTTC.

The chain links TRBV9 to TRBJ1-1; possibly TRBD1 for D (5 bases). V lost 3 bases, J lost 1 base, and 13 bases lay in between. The germline V gene encodes CDR1 SGDLS and CDR2 YYNGEE. This CDR3 is built from 15 residues. The CDR3 region is CASSAAPGSNTEAFF. The DNA of the CDR3 is TGTGCCAGCAGCGCCGCCCCAGGGTCGAACACTGAAGCTTTCTTT.

The chain couples TRBV5-6 to TRBJ2-7; D unresolved. The CDR3 sequence is 16 residues long. V was shortened by 3 bases and J by 4 bases, with 20 bases between the two germline ends. The germline V gene encodes CDR1 SGHDT and CDR2 YYEEEE. The CDR3 loop is CASSWMGRDLSYEQYF. The CDR3 nucleotides are TGTGCCAGCAGCTGGATGGGCCGCGACCTTTCGTACGAGCAGTACTTC.

The chain employs TRBV2 and TRBJ2-2; 15 nucleotides line up with TRBD2. This CDR3 has 17 residues. Trimming at V came to 5 bases and at J to 7 bases, leaving 8 bases not matched to a gene. Looked up from germline, CDR1 is SNHLY and CDR2 is FYNNEI. CDR3 coding DNA: TGTGCCAGCAGTTTTGGACTAGCGGGGGGGCCTGACGGGGAGCTGTTTTTT. Its protein is CASSFGLAGGPDGELFF.

The chain joins TRBV27 to TRBJ2-3; the D gene is possibly TRBD1 (6 bases). CDR1 MNHEY and CDR2 SMNVEV come from the germline V gene (reference sequence). V was shortened by 5 bases and J by 0 bases, with 30 bases between the two germline ends. CDR3 size: 21 residues. DNA of the CDR3: TGTGCCAGCAGTCGACCCGGACAGAAACGTATGAAGGGGGATAGCACAGATACGCAGTATTTT. It yields the protein CASSRPGQKRMKGDSTDTQYF.

The chain carries TRBV5-4 and TRBJ2-2; D is perhaps TRBD2 (7 bases). The ends were cut back, 4 bases at V and 4 bases at J, with 17 bases in the middle. The CDR3 spans 16 residues. Germline V lookup: CDR1 SGHNT, CDR2 YYREEE (reference sequence). The CDR3 DNA reads as TGTGCCAGCAGCACCACCTGGGGGGGGCGCACCGGGGAGCTGTTTTTT. Its protein product is CASSTTWGGRTGELFF.

The chain couples TRBV4-2 to TRBJ2-3, with TRBD2 as a possible D gene (6 bases). V lost 2 bases and J lost 6, with 18 bases in between. Germline V gives CDR1 LGHNA, CDR2 YNFKEQ. The CDR3 consists of 16 residues. CDR3 in amino acids: CASSQSDLGGGDTQYF. For the CDR3, the DNA is TGTGCCAGCAGCCAAAGCGATCTGGGGGGAGGCGATACGCAGTATTTT.

The chain joins TRBV15 to TRBJ1-5; TRBD1 agrees at 7 bases. In germline, CDR1 is LNHNV, CDR2 YYDKDF (reference sequence). Trimming cost V 0 bases and J 7 bases; bases outside gene matches: 6. The CDR3 is 15 residues long. The CDR3 sequence: CATSRDGIQGQPQHF. CDR3 coding DNA: TGTGCCACCAGCAGAGATGGGATACAGGGGCAGCCCCAGCATTTT.

CDR3 DNA: TGTGCCAGCAGTTTCAACTACGAGCAGTACTTC. Translating it yields CASSFNYEQYF. The chain employs TRBV6-5 and TRBJ2-7; no clear D. Trimming took off 4 bases at V and 3 bases at J, with 4 bases between the two ends. Germline V CDR1 and CDR2: MNHEY, SVGAGI. CDR3 size: 11 residues.

The rearrangement links TRBV5-1 to TRBJ2-7; 9 nucleotides agree with TRBD2. In germline, CDR1 is SGHRS, CDR2 YFSETQ. After removal of 3 bases from V and 0 bases from J, the junction contained 7 bases not matched to a gene. The CDR3 totals 16 residues. CDR3 region: CASSWSLAGLSYEQYF. The CDR3 DNA is TGCGCCAGCAGCTGGAGCCTAGCGGGACTCTCCTACGAGCAGTACTTC.

This chain uses TRBV27 with TRBJ2-1; D is ambiguous. Germline V lookup: CDR1 MNHEY, CDR2 SMNVEV (reference sequence). The CDR3 sequence is 16 residues long. V was cut by 0 bases and J by 5 bases, with 14 bases left in between. CDR3: CASSLSKWSFNNEQFF. For the CDR3, the DNA is TGTGCCAGCAGTTTATCGAAATGGAGCTTTAACAATGAGCAGTTCTTC.

J is TRBJ2-1 and V is TRBV9; D call uncertain. Germline CDR1 SGDLS, CDR2 YYNGEE. CDR3 size: 17 residues. Trimming took off 0 bases at V and 0 bases at J, with 13 bases between the two ends. The CDR3 spells CASSVGLSSSSYNEQFF. CDR3 coding DNA: TGTGCCAGCAGCGTAGGGTTAAGTTCCAGCTCCTACAATGAGCAGTTCTTC.

J is TRBJ1-2 and V is TRBV11-2; 8 nucleotides match TRBD1. CDR1 SGHAT and CDR2 FQNNGV come from the germline V gene. After removal of 4 bases from V and 2 bases from J, the junction contained 6 bases not matched to a gene. This CDR3 is 15 amino acids long. For the CDR3, the DNA is TGTGCCAGCAGCTCCCTACAGGGGGTCAACTATGGCTACACCTTC. This encodes CASSSLQGVNYGYTF.

This clone was seen a handful of times. J is TRBJ2-7 and V is TRBV28, with TRBD1 as a possible D gene (5 bases). Deletions cut 1 base from V and 4 bases from J, with 8 bases between. This CDR3 is built from 13 residues. The germline gives CDR1 MDHEN, CDR2 SYDVKM. CDR3 DNA: TGTGCCAGCAGTTTATCCGCAGGGTACGAGCAGTACTTC. It encodes CASSLSAGYEQYF.

The chain links TRBV7-2 to TRBJ2-1; D is possibly TRBD1 (6 bases). Germline V lookup: CDR1 SGHTA, CDR2 FQGNSA. The CDR3 has 15 amino acids. V dropped 2 bases and J dropped 0 bases, with 8 bases sitting between them. This chain's CDR3 is CASSLLTGSYNEQFF. In nucleotides, the CDR3 is TGTGCCAGCAGCTTATTGACAGGCTCCTACAATGAGCAGTTCTTC.

V is TRBV6-6 and J is TRBJ1-4; D is uncertain. Trimming shortened V by 4 bases and J by 8 bases, and 5 bases separated the two germline ends. The CDR3 runs to 11 residues. Looked up from germline, CDR1 is MNHNY and CDR2 is SVGAGI (reference sequence). As DNA, the CDR3 is TGTGCCAGCAGTTTACAGGAAAAACTGTTTTTT. Residues: CASSLQEKLFF.

This clone was detected only once. The genes are TRBV5-6 and TRBJ1-3; tentative D call: TRBD1 (6 bases). Trimming shortened V by 3 bases and J by 0 bases, and 13 bases separated the two germline ends. Germline-derived CDR1 and CDR2 are SGHDT and YYEEEE. The CDR3 is made up of 16 amino acids. The CDR3 region is CASSSYTGRSGNTIYF. The CDR3 nucleotides are TGTGCCAGCAGCTCCTATACAGGGCGCTCTGGAAACACCATATATTTT.

There are a few counts of this clone. This chain links TRBV5-6 with TRBJ1-1; unclear D gene. Germline V gene data show CDR1 as SGHDT and CDR2 as YYEEEE. Trimming shortened V by 1 base and J by 5 bases, and 9 bases separated the two germline ends. This CDR3 spans 13 amino acids. This CDR3 reads CASSLSRWTEAFF. CDR3 sequence (DNA): TGTGCCAGCAGCTTGAGTCGGTGGACTGAAGCTTTCTTT.

This clone was counted only a few times. The rearrangement joins TRBV7-3 to TRBJ1-1; TRBD1 might be the D (5 bases). V lost 4 bases, J lost 4 bases, and 13 bases lay in between. The germline gives CDR1 SGHTA, CDR2 FQGTGA. This CDR3 has 14 amino acids. CDR3 protein: CASSSAGGFTEAFF. CDR3 DNA: TGTGCCAGCAGCTCAGCGGGGGGATTCACTGAAGCTTTCTTT.